The 26 T cell receptor beta chains below were found in one sample sequenced in a study of CD8 T cells in Susac syndrome. Reverse transcription of about 0.45 to 1 ug RNA was performed with random hexamers. Using its own MiXCR run on the immunoSEQ multiplex PCR reads, TCRdb lists one record per CDR3 protein. The sample holds 150,000 to 200,000 distinct CDR3 sequences, 90% to 95% seen once. The sequenced sample was CD4+ T cells from PBMCs. All receptors derive from a human donor with multiple sclerosis.

The rearrangement uses TRBV20-1 and TRBJ1-2; 10 nucleotides match TRBD1. CDR1 DFQATT and CDR2 SNEGSKA come from the germline V gene (reference sequence). The CDR3 totals 14 residues. V shed 3 bases, J shed 3 bases, and the junction held 4 bases outside the gene matches. CDR3 residues: CSARLDRGDYGYTF. In nucleotides, the CDR3 is TGCAGTGCTAGGCTGGACAGGGGGGACTATGGCTACACCTTC.

The rearrangement joins TRBV29-1 to TRBJ2-7; the D gene is possibly TRBD2 (5 bases). The CDR3 contains 12 residues. Trimming removed 1 base from V and 12 bases from J, with 16 bases in between. Germline assignment: CDR1 SQVTM and CDR2 ANQGSEA. CDR3 DNA: TGCAGCGTTGAAGCCTCGGGAACCAATCGGTACTTC. This encodes CSVEASGTNRYF.

V usage is TRBV25-1 and J usage is TRBJ2-3; 14 bases align to TRBD2. The CDR3 covers 19 residues. CDR1 is MGHDK, CDR2 SYGVNS, per germline. V dropped 1 base and J dropped 0; count of bases not matched to a gene: 6. The chain's CDR3 is CASSESGTSGSTSTDTQYF. The CDR3 DNA follows: TGTGCCAGCAGTGAATCGGGGACTAGCGGGAGCACAAGCACAGATACGCAGTATTTT. Using reference TRBV25-1 and TRBJ2-3 for the parts outside the CDR3, the full variable domain is EADIYQTPRYLVIGTGKKITLECSQTMGHDKMYWYQQDPGMELHLIHYSYGVNSTEKGDLSSESTVSRIRTEHFPLTLESARPSHTSQYLCASSESGTSGSTSTDTQYFGPGTRLTVL.

The rearrangement uses TRBV29-1 and TRBJ2-1; 8 bases match TRBD2. With V trimmed by 2 bases and J by 0 bases, 12 bases remained unmatched. The CDR3 runs 18 residues. In germline, CDR1 is SQVTM, CDR2 ANQGSEA. CDR3 DNA sequence: TGCAGCGTTGAACGTCCCGGGAGGGCCTATAGCTCCTACAATGAGCAGTTCTTC. Residues: CSVERPGRAYSSYNEQFF.

This clonotype was recorded once. V gene TRBV24-1 combines with J gene TRBJ2-1; D is unresolved. Trimming removed 3 bases from V and 3 bases from J, with 11 bases in between. CDR3 size: 15 residues. The germline gives CDR1 KGHDR, CDR2 SFDVKD. In DNA form, the CDR3 reads TGTGCCACCAGTGATCAAAGGACCGTCTACAATGAGCAGTTCTTC. Translating it yields CATSDQRTVYNEQFF.

The chain employs TRBV30 and TRBJ1-1, with no clear D. Trimming removed 5 bases from V and 8 bases from J, with 12 bases in between. Germline V lookup: CDR1 GTSNPN, CDR2 SVGIG (reference sequence). This CDR3 is 11 amino acids long. CDR3 loop: CAWGNLGEAFF. DNA of the CDR3: TGTGCCTGGGGTAATTTGGGCGAAGCTTTCTTT.

The chain employs TRBV29-1 and TRBJ2-4; D ambiguous. Germline CDR1 is SQVTM and CDR2 is ANQGSEA. Trimming stripped 4 bases from V and 2 bases from J, with 6 bases between. The CDR3 is 12 amino acids. The DNA of the CDR3 is TGCAGCGTTGTGACACCCAAAAACATTCAGTACTTC. Protein sequence: CSVVTPKNIQYF. The variable domain in full, completed from reference TRBV29-1 and TRBJ2-4, reads SAVISQKPSRDICQRGTSLTIQCQVDSQVTMMFWYRQQPGQSLTLIATANQGSEATYESGFVIDKFPISRPNLTFSTLTVSNMSPEDSSIYLCSVVTPKNIQYFGAGTRLSVL.

V and J are TRBV10-3 and TRBJ2-5; D unclear. Germline CDR1 reads ENHRY; CDR2 reads SYGVKD. The CDR3 length is 11 residues. V dropped 2 bases and J dropped 4 bases, with 2 bases sitting between them. CDR3 sequence (DNA): TGTGCCATCAGTGAGGGAGAGACCCAGTACTTC. Translating it yields CAISEGETQYF.

CDR3 in amino acids: CASRREAGAYEQYF. The CDR3 nucleotides read TGCGCCAGCCGTCGGGAAGCGGGGGCCTACGAGCAGTACTTC. The J gene is TRBJ2-7, the V gene TRBV5-1; 8 nucleotides match TRBD2. V trimming: 7 bases; J trimming: 2 bases; junction bases outside the gene matches: 8. CDR3 length equals 14 residues. Germline values: CDR1 SGHRS, CDR2 YFSETQ.

The CDR3: CATSDPGANVLTF. The CDR3 DNA reads TGTGCCACCAGTGATCCAGGGGCCAACGTCCTGACTTTC. This chain joins TRBV24-1 and TRBJ2-6, with D hard to call. Germline CDR1 KGHDR, CDR2 SFDVKD. The CDR3 runs 13 residues. Trimming took 3 bases from V and 4 from J, leaving 3 bases between them.

The chain uses TRBV20-1 and TRBJ1-5; D is unresolved. CDR1 is DFQATT and CDR2 is SNEGSKA in the germline V gene (reference sequence). Deletions cut 0 bases from V and 9 bases from J, with 12 bases between. This CDR3 region has 13 residues. CDR3 DNA sequence: TGCAGTGCTAGAGATGGACCCATGCGGCCCCAGCATTTT. Protein product: CSARDGPMRPQHF.

J is TRBJ1-1 and V is TRBV23-1; a weak D match, TRBD1 (5 bases). TRBV23-1 is reported as an ORF; its role is uncertain. The CDR3 extends over 18 amino acids. Deletions cut 0 bases from V and 0 bases from J, with 17 bases between. The CDR3 is CASSQSRGPGLVNTEAFF. The CDR3 region has the DNA TGCGCCAGCAGTCAATCAAGGGGCCCAGGGCTGGTGAACACTGAAGCTTTCTTT.

The V gene is TRBV4-1, the J gene TRBJ1-1, with a possible D match to TRBD1 (5 bases). Germline lookup yields CDR1 MGHRA and CDR2 YSYEKL. The CDR3 is 14 residues long. V dropped 6 bases and J dropped 3 bases, with 14 bases sitting between them. The CDR3 DNA is TGCGCCAGCAGATTAAAGGGACTCGACACTGAAGCTTTCTTT. This gives the protein CASRLKGLDTEAFF.

This rearrangement joins TRBV4-1 to TRBJ1-1, with D possibly TRBD1 on 6 matching bases. Germline V gives CDR1 MGHRA, CDR2 YSYEKL. The germline V and J ends were trimmed by 4 bases and 6 bases, with 15 bases remaining between them. The CDR3 consists of 14 residues. CDR3 sequence: CASSRTTGGAEAFF. CDR3 nucleotide sequence: TGCGCCAGCAGCCGAACGACTGGGGGCGCTGAAGCTTTCTTT.

The J gene is TRBJ2-3, the V gene TRBV29-1; 11 bases line up with TRBD2. After removal of 1 base from V and 6 bases from J, the junction contained 6 bases not matched to a gene. The CDR3 spans 15 residues. CDR1 and CDR2 from the germline V gene are SQVTM and ANQGSEA. The CDR3 loop is CSVEVGASGGDTQYF. The CDR3 nucleotides read TGCAGCGTTGAAGTTGGGGCTAGCGGGGGGGATACGCAGTATTTT.

In this sample, this clonotype turned up once. The chain's CDR3 is CSALPGVNYGYTF. The DNA for the CDR3 is TGCAGTGCTCTCCCAGGGGTTAACTATGGCTACACCTTC. The chain joins TRBV20-1 to TRBJ1-2; possibly TRBD1 for D (6 bases). CDR1 and CDR2 (germline): DFQATT, SNEGSKA (reference sequence). V lost 5 bases to trimming and J lost 1 base, with 11 bases between them. The CDR3 contains 13 residues.

This chain links TRBV5-4 with TRBJ2-3; 8 nucleotides align to TRBD2. V trimming: 2 bases; J trimming: 5 bases; junction bases outside the gene matches: 10. The CDR3 sequence is 16 residues long. Germline V gene lookup returns CDR1 SGHNT and CDR2 YYREEE (reference sequence). The CDR3 DNA sequence: TGTGCCAGCAGCTTCCCTTCCGGGGGGGCGCTAGATACGCAGTATTTT. Its protein is CASSFPSGGALDTQYF.

The CDR3 DNA follows: TGTGCCATCAGTGGAGACCCCAAAAACATTCAGTACTTC. This sequence encodes CAISGDPKNIQYF. The chain employs TRBV10-3 and TRBJ2-4; D unclear. Germline V lookup: CDR1 ENHRY, CDR2 SYGVKD. Trimming shortened V by 4 bases and J by 2 bases, and 6 bases separated the two germline ends. This CDR3 has 13 amino acids.

The chain links TRBV20-1 to TRBJ2-1; perhaps TRBD2 as D (6 bases). The V and J ends lost 0 bases and 12 bases respectively, with 24 bases between them. Germline assignment: CDR1 DFQATT and CDR2 SNEGSKA (reference sequence). The CDR3 runs 16 residues. CDR3 DNA sequence: TGCAGTGCTAGAGATTACGGGAGTCCCCCTCGACTTGTGCAGTTCTTC. It yields the protein CSARDYGSPPRLVQFF.

V gene TRBV12-3 or TRBV12-4 combines with J gene TRBJ2-5, with no clear D. The CDR3 sequence is 14 residues long. V was trimmed by 8 bases and J by 4 bases, leaving 17 bases between them. CDR3 residues: CASSRTTIGETQYF. Here the CDR3 DNA reads TGTGCCAGCTCTCGGACCACGATTGGAGAGACCCAGTACTTC.

The chain couples TRBV27 to TRBJ2-5; D unclear. Per germline, CDR1 MNHEY and CDR2 SMNVEV (reference sequence). The germline V and J ends were trimmed by 0 bases and 0 bases, with 8 bases remaining between them. This CDR3 comprises 15 residues. CDR3 region: CASSLSDGNQETQYF. The CDR3 nucleotides are TGTGCCAGCAGTTTATCGGACGGAAACCAAGAGACCCAGTACTTC.

This clonotype came up once. The genes are TRBV6-1 and TRBJ2-5; 13 nucleotides line up with TRBD2. CDR3 length: 16 amino acids. Trimming took 5 bases from V and 2 from J; bases not matched to a gene: 5. In germline, CDR1 is MNHNS, CDR2 SASEGT. The CDR3 nucleotides are TGTGCCAGCAGTCGACTAGCGGGGGGACGACAAGAGACCCAGTACTTC. The encoded protein is CASSRLAGGRQETQYF.

The V call is TRBV30, the J call TRBJ2-1; TRBD2 might be the D (6 bases). The CDR3 consists of 14 residues. Trimming left V 4 bases short and J 2 bases short, with 12 bases between. CDR1 is GTSNPN, CDR2 SVGIG, per germline (reference sequence). In DNA, the CDR3 is TGTGCCTGGACTTCTAGCGTCCCCTACAATGAGCAGTTCTTC. Amino acids: CAWTSSVPYNEQFF.

The chain couples TRBV5-1 to TRBJ2-1; 14 bases map to TRBD2. The CDR3 totals 16 residues. Germline CDR1 is SGHRS and CDR2 is YFSETQ. Trimming removed 4 bases from V and 10 bases from J; junction bases left unmatched: 10. The CDR3 DNA is TGCGCCAGCAGCCCTCGAGGACTAGCGGGGGGAGGCGAGCAGTTCTTC. Protein: CASSPRGLAGGGEQFF.

The chain joins TRBV6-1 to TRBJ1-5; no reliable D call. CDR1 is MNHNS, CDR2 SASEGT, per germline. V was shortened by 7 bases and J by 0 bases, with 25 bases between the two germline ends. The CDR3 loop spans 19 amino acids. The CDR3 sequence is CASTPSVVSSIYSNQPQHF. The CDR3 DNA sequence: TGTGCCAGCACCCCGTCAGTCGTAAGCAGTATTTATAGCAATCAGCCCCAGCATTTT.

This chain links TRBV3-1 with TRBJ2-7; D call uncertain. The germline V gene has CDR1 LGHDT and CDR2 YNNKEL (reference sequence). The CDR3 sequence is 13 residues long. V lost 4 bases and J 4 bases, leaving 11 bases between the germline ends. For the CDR3, the DNA is TGTGCCAGCAGCCCCACATGGCAGTACGAGCAGTACTTC. Translating gives CASSPTWQYEQYF.